This T cell receptor beta chain was documented in a study of blood T cell repertoires in COVID-19. The wider study: PBMCs, B-cell-depleted T cells, or T cells provided the cDNA or gDNA that made up the material.

Germline-derived CDR1 and CDR2 are KGHSH and LQKENI. V lost 3 bases and J lost 3; bases outside the gene matches: 1. The CDR3 is made up of 14 amino acids. Libraries were prepared by immunoSEQ multiplex PCR; TCRdb keeps only in-frame clonotypes and omits some of them. The sample has roughly 200,000 clones; around nine tenths are singletons. The chain couples TRBV18 to TRBJ2-5; 10 bases are shared with TRBD2. Sequencing used peripheral blood. The TCR comes from a middle-aged man with active or convalescent COVID-19. Here the CDR3 reads CASSPLAGEETQYF. The CDR3 coding sequence is TGTGCCAGCTCACCGCTAGCGGGGGAAGAGACCCAGTACTTC.